One sample yielded the 26 T cell receptor beta chains listed below, sequenced in a study of CD8 T cells in ankylosing spondylitis. In TCRdb, the 5' RACE reads were re-called with MiXCR into one record per CDR3 protein. The sample has under 120,000 distinct CDR3 sequences, around 24% seen once; the top ten hold 9% to 15%. The specimen was synovial fluid, either unsorted or a sorted T cell fraction (not recorded which). These receptors were taken from a male donor with ankylosing spondylitis.

This clonotype was counted only a few times. The V gene is TRBV2, the J gene TRBJ2-7; 8 bases line up with TRBD2. The V gene's germline CDR1 is SNHLY and CDR2 FYNNEI. V lost 6 bases and J lost 3; bases outside the gene matches: 13. The CDR3 totals 16 residues. The CDR3: CASRTAKGAGGYEQYV. CDR3 DNA sequence: TGTGCCAGCAGGACCGCCAAAGGCGCGGGAGGCTACGAGCAGTACGTC.

This clonotype was observed many times. The chain combines TRBV27 with TRBJ2-7; possibly TRBD1 for D (8 bases). The CDR3 is 19 residues long. The V gene's germline CDR1 is MNHEY and CDR2 SMNVEV (reference sequence). V lost 3 bases, J lost 0 bases, and 24 bases lay in between. CDR3 residues: CASSLKLQGGTGSSYEQYF. The CDR3 nucleotides read TGTGCCAGCAGTTTGAAACTACAGGGGGGGACGGGAAGCTCCTACGAGCAGTACTTC.

The V and J genes are TRBV5-1 and TRBJ2-7; TRBD1 aligns across 9 bases. In germline, CDR1 is SGHRS, CDR2 YFSETQ. Trimming at V came to 0 bases and at J to 4 bases, leaving 5 bases not matched to a gene. The CDR3 has 15 residues. The CDR3 DNA follows: TGCGCCAGCAGCTTGGACCCGGGACAGGGTTACGAGCAGTACTTC. It is translated as CASSLDPGQGYEQYF.

The CDR3 coding sequence is TGCAGCGGTACACACTCCTACAATGAGCAGTTCTTC. Encoded protein: CSGTHSYNEQFF. The rearrangement joins TRBV29-1 to TRBJ2-1, with D hard to call. Trimming cost V 7 bases and J 0 bases, with 7 bases left between them. In germline, CDR1 is SQVTM, CDR2 ANQGSEA. This CDR3 comprises 12 residues.

V and J are TRBV24-1 and TRBJ2-1, with unresolved D. Trimming shortened V by 7 bases and J by 4 bases, and 10 bases separated the two germline ends. The CDR3 extends over 13 amino acids. Germline loops: CDR1 KGHDR, CDR2 SFDVKD. The CDR3 region is CATSGSHYNEQFF. As DNA, the CDR3 is TGTGCCACCAGCGGGTCTCATTACAATGAGCAGTTCTTC.

This clonotype was recorded at least ten times. The chain has TRBV5-1 and TRBJ2-7, with 7 nucleotides matching TRBD2. The CDR3 totals 13 residues. From germline, CDR1 is SGHRS and CDR2 YFSETQ. Germline trimming cut 7 bases from V and 2 bases from J; bases unmatched to any gene: 6. The CDR3 protein is CASGEGRTYEQYF. DNA of the CDR3: TGCGCCAGCGGGGAGGGGCGGACCTACGAGCAGTACTTC.

The chain recombines TRBV6-5 with TRBJ2-7; D is perhaps TRBD1 (6 bases). V was shortened by 2 bases and J by 5 bases, with 22 bases between the two germline ends. Germline-derived CDR1 and CDR2 are MNHEY and SVGAGI. This CDR3 contains 17 residues. The CDR3: CASSYGGPGTFSNEQYF. The CDR3 DNA sequence: TGTGCCAGCAGTTACGGGGGCCCCGGGACATTTAGTAACGAGCAGTACTTC.

The chain couples TRBV7-2 to TRBJ2-3; D is unclear. Per the germline V gene, CDR1 is SGHTA and CDR2 is FQGNSA. The CDR3 is 13 amino acids. The V and J ends lost 5 bases and 5 bases respectively, with 11 bases between them. The CDR3 sequence is CASSEAPEDTQYF. CDR3 nucleotides: TGTGCCAGCAGCGAGGCGCCGGAAGATACGCAGTATTTT.

The rearrangement uses TRBV11-2 and TRBJ2-5, with 10 bases fitting TRBD1. The CDR3 contains 13 residues. Germline CDR1 SGHAT, CDR2 FQNNGV. Trimming removed 8 bases from V and 1 base from J; junction bases left unmatched: 1. CDR3 amino acids: CASGQGGQETQYF. CDR3 in DNA: TGTGCCAGCGGACAGGGGGGCCAAGAGACCCAGTACTTC.

The rearrangement links TRBV20-1 to TRBJ1-5; D perhaps matches TRBD1 (5 bases). V shed 3 bases and J shed 5 bases, with 11 bases lying between them. The CDR3 totals 13 residues. Looked up from germline, CDR1 is DFQATT and CDR2 is SNEGSKA (reference sequence). CDR3 amino acids: CSASPTDYQPQHF. The CDR3 DNA reads TGCAGTGCTAGTCCGACAGACTATCAGCCCCAGCATTTT.

This clonotype has just a few counts. This sequence joins TRBV6-4 and TRBJ2-5, with TRBD2 matching over 11 bases. The CDR3 sequence is 18 residues long. Germline CDR1 and CDR2: MRHNA and SNTAGT. V lost 1 base and J lost 1; bases outside the gene matches: 8. The CDR3 is CASSDFTSGSRGQETQYF. For the CDR3, the DNA is TGTGCCAGCAGTGACTTTACTAGCGGGAGCAGGGGCCAAGAGACCCAGTACTTC.

CDR3 region: CASSLTSTSTDTQYF. The CDR3 nucleotides are TGTGCCAGCAGTTTGACGTCGACTAGCACAGATACGCAGTATTTT. The chain recombines TRBV27 with TRBJ2-3; D gene ambiguous. The CDR3 is 15 residues long. CDR1 is MNHEY, CDR2 SMNVEV, per germline (reference sequence). V was cut by 3 bases and J by 0 bases, with 10 bases left in between.

This clonotype was seen only a few times. The rearrangement uses TRBV10-3 and TRBJ2-1; 8 nucleotides match TRBD2. The J segment lost 4 bases and the V segment lost 2 bases, leaving 7 bases of the junction unmatched. CDR3 length equals 16 residues. Germline values: CDR1 ENHRY, CDR2 SYGVKD. Here the CDR3 DNA reads TGTGCCATCAGTGAGAGGACTAGCTTCGTTTACAATGAGCAGTTCTTC. It yields the protein CAISERTSFVYNEQFF.

The chain recombines TRBV5-1 with TRBJ2-5; no firm D call. V dropped 4 bases and J dropped 7 bases, with 8 bases sitting between them. This CDR3 region has 11 residues. Germline V gene data show CDR1 as SGHRS and CDR2 as YFSETQ. CDR3 amino acids: CASSVFVTQYF. In DNA, the CDR3 is TGCGCCAGCAGCGTTTTTGTGACCCAGTACTTC.

The chain uses TRBV7-9 and TRBJ2-1, with 13 bases that match TRBD2. The germline V gene has CDR1 SEHNR and CDR2 FQNEAQ (reference sequence). The CDR3 is 16 residues long. V lost 4 bases, J lost 8 bases, and 8 bases stayed unmatched. The CDR3 loop is CASSSWGTSGNDEQFF. The CDR3 DNA follows: TGTGCCAGCAGCTCTTGGGGGACTAGCGGGAATGATGAGCAGTTCTTC.

The gene calls are TRBV9 and TRBJ2-2; 8 positions agree with TRBD2. This CDR3 contains 16 residues. J gave up 6 bases and V 4 bases, and 11 bases lay outside the gene matches. Germline CDR1 SGDLS, CDR2 YYNGEE. The CDR3 DNA sequence: TGTGCCAGCAGCCCGAGGGGGAGCGGGAGACCCGGGGAGCTGTTTTTT. Its protein is CASSPRGSGRPGELFF.

The rearrangement links TRBV4-2 to TRBJ1-2; 12 nucleotides agree with TRBD1. The CDR3 is made up of 16 amino acids. CDR1 is LGHNA, CDR2 YNFKEQ, per germline. The V and J ends lost 4 bases and 7 bases, in that order; junction bases with no gene match: 10. DNA for the CDR3: TGTGCCAGCAGCCCGGAATCCGGGACAGGGGGCCGTGGCTACACCTTC. It yields the protein CASSPESGTGGRGYTF.

Comment on this clonotype: A much larger clone is a single base away; this may be a read error. This chain joins TRBV24-1 and TRBJ2-1, with 8 bases aligning to TRBD2. In germline, CDR1 is KGHDR, CDR2 SFDVKD. The CDR3 sequence is 19 residues long. The V and J ends lost 1 base and 6 bases, in that order; junction bases with no gene match: 16. CDR3 nucleotides: TGTGCCACCAGTGATTTCGGGACTAACGGGAGGGGACGCTCCAATGAGCAGTTCTTC. Its translation is CATSDFGTNGRGRSNEQFF.

The rearrangement joins TRBV9 to TRBJ1-1, with 8 bases fitting TRBD1. Germline loops: CDR1 SGDLS, CDR2 YYNGEE. The ends lost 1 base at V and 2 bases at J; junction bases unmatched: 10. This CDR3 is 17 amino acids long. The CDR3 bases are TGTGCCAGCAGCGTACTCGGGACAGGTCGGCTCAACACTGAAGCTTTCTTT. This sequence encodes CASSVLGTGRLNTEAFF.

This clonotype showed up just a few times. The genes are TRBV5-1 and TRBJ2-4; D remains ambiguous. The CDR3 runs 12 residues. Deletions cut 2 bases from V and 3 bases from J, with 3 bases between. Germline V gene sequence: CDR1 SGHRS, CDR2 YFSETQ. CDR3 amino acids: CASSFNKNIQYF. CDR3 sequence (DNA): TGCGCCAGCAGCTTTAACAAAAACATTCAGTACTTC.

This CDR3 is CASSDDRDTGELFF. The DNA of the CDR3 is TGTGCCAGCAGTGACGACAGGGACACCGGGGAGCTGTTTTTT. The J gene is TRBJ2-2, the V gene TRBV6-1, with 7 bases lining up with TRBD1. With 3 bases clipped from V and 3 bases from J, the junction kept 1 base outside the gene matches. CDR3 length: 14 residues. Germline V lookup: CDR1 MNHNS, CDR2 SASEGT.

This clonotype was picked up many times. This sequence joins TRBV20-1 and TRBJ2-5; tentative D call: TRBD1 (5 bases). The CDR3 runs to 14 residues. V was pared by 4 bases and J by 1 base, with 13 bases between. The V gene's germline CDR1 is DFQATT and CDR2 SNEGSKA (reference sequence). CDR3 nucleotide sequence: TGCAGTGCTACCCGACAGTGGGTCCAAGAGACCCAGTACTTC. Its translation: CSATRQWVQETQYF.

This clonotype was detected a few times. The chain couples TRBV12-3 or TRBV12-4 to TRBJ1-1, with D possibly matching TRBD1 (6 bases). V gave up 3 bases and J gave up 5 bases, with 13 bases separating them. The CDR3 contains 14 residues. The CDR3: CASSLGAGETEAFF. CDR3 sequence (DNA): TGTGCCAGCAGTTTGGGGGCGGGGGAGACTGAAGCTTTCTTT.

This clonotype was seen more than once but under ten times. This chain links TRBV19 with TRBJ1-1; a possible D gene is TRBD1 (5 bases). The CDR3 extends over 16 amino acids. Germline CDR1 LNHDA, CDR2 SQIVND (reference sequence). The V and J ends lost 3 bases and 5 bases respectively, with 19 bases between them. The CDR3 DNA follows: TGTGCCAGTAGTATCCCCGGGGCCCATCGGGGGACTGAAGCTTTCTTT. As protein: CASSIPGAHRGTEAFF. The whole variable domain, remainder taken from reference TRBV19 and TRBJ1-1, is DGGITQSPKYLFRKEGQNVTLSCEQNLNHDAMYWYRQDPGQGLRLIYYSQIVNDFQKGDIAEGYSVSREKKESFPLTVTSAQKNPTAFYLCASSIPGAHRGTEAFFGQGTRLTVV.

A few counts support this clonotype. The V and J genes are TRBV10-1 and TRBJ2-1; the D gene is possibly TRBD2 (6 bases). V lost 4 bases and J lost 8, with 18 bases in between. CDR1 WNHNN and CDR2 SYGVQD come from the germline V gene (reference sequence). CDR3 length: 15 amino acids. This chain's CDR3 is CASSGLGKGEDEQFF. The CDR3 coding sequence is TGCGCCAGCAGTGGACTAGGAAAAGGGGAGGATGAGCAGTTCTTC.

In its sample, this clonotype was seen many times. The chain employs TRBV13 and TRBJ2-1, with 7 bases matching TRBD1. J was trimmed by 9 bases and V by 2 bases; bases with no gene match: 7. The germline V gene encodes CDR1 PRHDT and CDR2 FYEKMQ (reference sequence). The CDR3 sequence is 14 residues long. The CDR3 DNA is TGTGCCAGCAGCTTAAGGGGGCGACGCGTTGAGCAGTTCTTC. Translated, it gives CASSLRGRRVEQFF.